This T cell receptor beta chain was captured by sequencing in a study of shared clonotypes between healthy human individuals. CDR3 size: 15 residues. V lost 4 bases to trimming and J lost 0 bases, with 10 bases between them. CDR1 is SEHNR, CDR2 FQNEAQ, per germline (reference sequence). The authors split each subset's genomic DNA evenly across several immunoSEQ plates. Generated by immunoSEQ multiplex PCR, the TCRdb table keeps only in-frame clones and is missing some. The data contain more than 2 million clones, around 93% of them seen just once; the ten biggest clones take up around 1.7%. Naivety among CD8 cells was defined by CD45RO negativity and positive CCR7 selection, thereby excluding terminally differentiated effector memory CD45RA+ cells.

The sequenced sample consisted of naive CD8+ T cells from PBMCs. The rearrangement joins TRBV7-9 to TRBJ1-3; D gene uncertain. This TCR was sampled from a man between 18 and 29 years old in good health. Some clones in this sample may be carry-over from other donors' samples. CDR3 in DNA: TGTGCCAGCAGCTCGGGGAGCAGCTCTGGAAACACCATATATTTT. As protein: CASSSGSSSGNTIYF.